The 13 T cell receptor beta chains given below trace back to one sample, sequenced in a study of blood T cell repertoires in COVID-19. Clones were sequenced by immunoSEQ multiplex PCR, and TCRdb holds only the in-frame ones, with some missing. The profile shows fewer than 300,000 clones, about nine tenths of them singletons. Material: peripheral blood. These receptor sequences come from a man aged 40-49 years who had recovered from COVID-19.

The chain has TRBV6-2 or TRBV6-3 and TRBJ1-1; no clear D gene. V lost 1 base to trimming and J lost 10 bases, with 10 bases between them. The CDR3 extends over 12 amino acids. Looked up from germline, CDR1 is MNHEY and CDR2 is SVGEGT. DNA for the CDR3: TGTGCCAGCAGTTACTTTAGACACGGAGCTTTCTTT. The encoded protein is CASSYFRHGAFF.

The chain links TRBV27 to TRBJ2-3; D is unresolved. Per the germline V gene, CDR1 is MNHEY and CDR2 is SMNVEV (reference sequence). The CDR3 runs to 13 residues. The V and J ends lost 4 bases and 4 bases respectively, with 9 bases between them. The CDR3 DNA follows: TGTGCCAGCAGTTCTAGAATCGCAGATACGCAGTATTTT. It encodes CASSSRIADTQYF.

The CDR3, as DNA: TGTGCCAGCAGTCAACGTCCACAGGACAGGTGGAATTTGAGCAATCAGCCCCAGCATTTT. Amino acid sequence: CASSQRPQDRWNLSNQPQHF. The V call is TRBV6-6, the J call TRBJ1-5, with 7 bases that match TRBD1. V lost 5 bases to trimming and J lost 1 base; unmatched junction nucleotides: 20. CDR3 length: 20 residues. Germline V CDR1 and CDR2: MNHNY, SVGAGI (reference sequence).

For the CDR3, the DNA is TGTGCCAGCAGCTTAGGGGGACTAGCGGGGGCTCACCACTTGTACCAAGAGACCCAGTACTTC. This translates into CASSLGGLAGAHHLYQETQYF. The chain combines TRBV7-7 with TRBJ2-5, with TRBD2 identical over 14 bases. The CDR3 sequence is 21 residues long. Trimming took 1 base from V and 0 from J; bases not matched to a gene: 13. The germline gives CDR1 SSHAT, CDR2 FNYEAQ (reference sequence).

The gene calls are TRBV3-1 (or the pseudogene TRBV3-2) and TRBJ1-6; TRBD1 aligns across 8 bases. V shed 2 bases and J 9 bases; nucleotides not matched to a gene: 3. Germline V gene sequence: CDR1 LGHDT, CDR2 YNNKEL (reference sequence). CDR3 length equals 14 residues. The CDR3 protein is CASSQRDRFSPLHF. The CDR3 region has the DNA TGTGCCAGCAGCCAAAGGGACAGGTTTTCACCCCTCCACTTT.

The chain carries TRBV5-5 and TRBJ2-5, with D possibly matching TRBD1 (6 bases). Trimming left V 5 bases short and J 0 bases short, with 14 bases between. The germline CDR1 and CDR2 sequences are SGHKS and YYEKEE (reference sequence). This CDR3 is built from 15 residues. CDR3 sequence: CASRVQGRYQETQYF. CDR3 coding DNA: TGTGCCAGCAGAGTACAGGGCAGGTACCAAGAGACCCAGTACTTC.

CDR3 amino acids: CASSSTANTEAFF. In nucleotides, the CDR3 is TGTGCCAGCAGTTCGACAGCGAACACTGAAGCTTTCTTT. The chain is built from TRBV6-6 and TRBJ1-1; TRBD1 is a possible D gene (5 bases). V was cut by 4 bases and J by 1 base, with 7 bases left in between. The CDR3 is made up of 13 amino acids. Germline-derived CDR1 and CDR2 are MNHNY and SVGAGI (reference sequence).

The V gene is TRBV6-6, the J gene TRBJ1-5; TRBD1 might be the D (6 bases). CDR3 size: 11 residues. V lost 4 bases, J lost 11 bases, and 9 bases lay in between. CDR1 is MNHNY and CDR2 is SVGAGI in the germline V gene (reference sequence). The CDR3 sequence is CASSLQGAQHF. CDR3 DNA: TGTGCCAGCAGTTTACAGGGCGCCCAGCATTTT.

The rearrangement links TRBV6-5 to TRBJ1-2; D possibly corresponds to TRBD1 (5 bases). V dropped 2 bases and J dropped 8 bases, with 12 bases sitting between them. The CDR3 contains 13 residues. Looked up from germline, CDR1 is MNHEY and CDR2 is SVGAGI. For the CDR3, the DNA is TGTGCCAGCAGTTACGTCCGGGGGGGAGGCTACACCTTC. Translating it yields CASSYVRGGGYTF.

The gene calls are TRBV7-9 and TRBJ2-7, with 11 bases fitting TRBD1. Germline trimming cut 3 bases from V and 3 bases from J; bases unmatched to any gene: 4. The CDR3 has 15 residues. The germline V gene encodes CDR1 SEHNR and CDR2 FQNEAQ (reference sequence). The CDR3 sequence: CASSFRGQGVYEQYF. The DNA for the CDR3 is TGTGCCAGCAGCTTCAGGGGACAGGGGGTCTACGAGCAGTACTTC.

This chain links TRBV12-3 or TRBV12-4 with TRBJ2-5, with 7 bases identical to TRBD1. CDR3 length: 13 residues. The ends lost 7 bases at V and 5 bases at J; junction bases unmatched: 7. CDR3 protein: CASKTGQWETQYF. DNA for the CDR3: TGTGCCAGCAAGACAGGGCAGTGGGAGACCCAGTACTTC.

The chain couples TRBV19 to TRBJ2-5; tentatively, D is TRBD1 (5 bases). The germline V gene has CDR1 LNHDA and CDR2 SQIVND (reference sequence). The CDR3 has 16 amino acids. V gave up 5 bases and J gave up 4 bases, with 20 bases separating them. The CDR3, as DNA: TGTGCCAGTAGTCGCTCTCAGGGCAGGACGGGAGAGACCCAGTACTTC. Translating gives CASSRSQGRTGETQYF.

The chain employs TRBV3-1 (or the pseudogene TRBV3-2) and TRBJ2-5; 8 nucleotides match TRBD1. Germline CDR1 and CDR2: LGHDT and YNNKEL (reference sequence). Unmatched junction bases numbered 0, after V lost 1 base and J lost 5 bases. The CDR3 has 13 residues. This CDR3 reads CASSQGTGETQYF. In DNA form, the CDR3 reads TGTGCCAGCAGCCAAGGGACAGGGGAGACCCAGTACTTC.